This T cell receptor (beta chain) was sequenced for a study of cytomegalovirus exposure and HLA in healthy donors. Study information: A previous analysis identified 100 million or so unique TCR beta sequences derived from some 170 million T cells.

The CDR3 length is 13 residues. In germline, CDR1 is SGHDT, CDR2 YYEEEE. V was clipped by 4 bases and J by 7 bases; unmatched bases: 8. The PCR employed 60 Vbeta primers together with 13 Jbeta primers. Repertoires were generated with immunoSEQ multiplex PCR, while TCRdb's copy carries only in-frame clones and drops some. The sample shows some 160,000 clones, 68% of them seen only once. The study's findings and limits: Reportedly, diagnosis of cytomegalovirus status by the classifier showed high specificity and sensitivity.

Points on this clone: Its antigen remains unidentified.

The sequenced material came from PBMCs. This chain connects TRBV5-6 to TRBJ2-7, with 7 bases lining up with TRBD2. The clonotype comes from a man aged 55 to 69 in good health and CMV-seronegative. CDR3 sequence (DNA): TGTGCCAGCAGCAATCACCCTAGCGGAGAGCAGTACTTC. Protein product: CASSNHPSGEQYF.